This T cell receptor (beta chain) was recovered during a study of blood T cell repertoires in COVID-19. On the study more broadly: Italy, Spain and the United States were the sources of the convalescent and acute COVID-19 samples. PBMCs, B-cell-depleted T cells, or T cells were the source of the cDNA or gDNA that made up the material.

Original data processing: Amplification of reference gene primers provided the estimated nucleated cell counts. Sequencing was performed with immunoSEQ multiplex PCR; in TCRdb, only in-frame clones are kept and a portion is missing. V, J and clone size derive from that table, while D and trimming were established from the DNA sequence. The table lists roughly 97,000 clones, around 83% of them singletons. The CDR3 consists of 12 residues. Per germline, CDR1 MDHEN and CDR2 SYDVKM. V gave up 4 bases and J gave up 5 bases, with 8 bases separating them. The J gene is TRBJ1-1, the V gene TRBV28; D unresolved. Input material: peripheral blood. The sequence derives from a woman aged 80 or over with active or convalescent COVID-19. CDR3: CASSSAGTEAFF. Written as DNA, the CDR3 is TGTGCCAGCAGTTCGGCGGGGACTGAAGCTTTCTTT.